The entry that follows covers one TCR beta chain sequence. The antigen remains undetermined. PCR was performed using 60 Vbeta and 13 Jbeta primers. Assay used: immunoSEQ multiplex PCR; TCRdb lists only in-frame clones, some missing. The sample includes some 65,000 clones, 55% to 65% seen only once; the top ten take around 2.7%. These data originate in a study of cytomegalovirus exposure and HLA in healthy donors. Study summary: Early released data had around 88 million unique TCRs, all coming from HLA-typed donors. Study-wide results and caveats: In a later analysis, HLA-associated beta chains showed higher expansion and lower generation probabilities than comparable chains.

The source of this sequence is a young man in good health and CMV-seronegative. The material sequenced was PBMCs.

Written as DNA, the CDR3 is TGTGCCTGGAGTGTGGGGGGTGGCTACACCTTC. This translates into CAWSVGGGYTF. This chain connects TRBV30 to TRBJ1-2; possibly TRBD1 for D (5 bases). Germline V lookup: CDR1 GTSNPN, CDR2 SVGIG (reference sequence). The CDR3 has 11 residues. The V gene lost 0 bases and the J gene lost 7 bases, with 6 bases spanning the gap.